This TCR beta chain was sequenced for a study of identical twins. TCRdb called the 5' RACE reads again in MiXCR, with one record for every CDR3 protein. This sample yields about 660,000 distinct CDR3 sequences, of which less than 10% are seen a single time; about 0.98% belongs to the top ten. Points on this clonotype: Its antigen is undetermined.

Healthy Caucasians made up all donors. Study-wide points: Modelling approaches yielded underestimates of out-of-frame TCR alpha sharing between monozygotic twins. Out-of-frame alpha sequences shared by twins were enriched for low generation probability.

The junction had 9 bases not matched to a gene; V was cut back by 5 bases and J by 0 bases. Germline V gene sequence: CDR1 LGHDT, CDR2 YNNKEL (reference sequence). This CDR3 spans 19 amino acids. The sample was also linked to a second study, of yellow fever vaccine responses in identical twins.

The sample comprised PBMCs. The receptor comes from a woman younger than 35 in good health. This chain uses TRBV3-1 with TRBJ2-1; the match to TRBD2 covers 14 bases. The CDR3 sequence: CASSSRGLAGVSSYNEQFF. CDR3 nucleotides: TGTGCCAGCAGCTCGCGGGGACTAGCGGGGGTTAGCTCCTACAATGAGCAGTTCTTC.